The entry below gives a single T cell receptor (beta chain) sequence along with its context. Relative to the germline gene, one junction end is altered; a read error may explain this. The CDR3 is 12 amino acids. CDR1 is SQVTM and CDR2 is ANQGSEA in the germline V gene. The data derive from a study of tumor-infiltrating lymphocytes in primary liver carcinoma. Unsorted bulk tissue, about 19-32 mg of it, served as the source for co-extraction of RNA and DNA. Synthesis of TCR beta cDNA was carried out from 500 ng total RNA with a constant-region primer. The TCR beta library was amplified through three nested multiplex PCR rounds in a modified ARM-PCR procedure. Forward primers for TRBV1-TRBV30 and a C-beta reverse primer served the first two PCR rounds, at about 10 cycles each. Each CDR3 protein gets one entry after TCRdb re-called the multiplex PCR reads with MiXCR. The table has 110,000 or so distinct CDR3 sequences, around 84% seen once.

The sequencing sample was made of liver tumor tissue from sampling region 3. Subset of the sample: tumor region T3, left-lateral pole. This clonotype originated in a middle-aged man with primary liver carcinoma and hepatitis B virus infection. The chain uses TRBV29-1 and TRBJ1-1, with a weak D call TRBD1 (5 bases). The CDR3 is CSVSHVRAEAFF. The DNA of the CDR3 is TGCAGCGTCTCTCATGTCAGGGCTGAGGCTTTCTTT.